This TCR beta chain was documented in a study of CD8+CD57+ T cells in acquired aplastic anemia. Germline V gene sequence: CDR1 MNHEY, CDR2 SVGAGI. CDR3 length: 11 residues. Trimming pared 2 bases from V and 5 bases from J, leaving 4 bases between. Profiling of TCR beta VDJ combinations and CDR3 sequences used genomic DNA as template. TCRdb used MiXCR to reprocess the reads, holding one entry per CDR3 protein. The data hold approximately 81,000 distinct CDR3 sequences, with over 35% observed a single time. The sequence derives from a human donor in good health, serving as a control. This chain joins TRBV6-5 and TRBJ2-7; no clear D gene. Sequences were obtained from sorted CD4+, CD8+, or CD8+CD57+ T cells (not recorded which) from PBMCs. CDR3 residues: CASSYGDEQYF. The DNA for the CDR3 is TGTGCCAGCAGTTACGGGGACGAGCAGTACTTC.